One sample yielded the 17 T cell receptor beta chains listed below, sequenced in a study of blood T cell repertoires in COVID-19 (dated by TCRdb to the early 2020s). Library preparation used the immunoSEQ multiplex PCR assay. TCRdb provides this immuneACCESS table in a form limited to in-frame rearrangements. Some clones are lacking; in checked studies, under half of them reflect an unresolved V gene, and why the rest are absent is not known. This sample has 110,000 to 150,000 clones in its table, and more than 80% of those were observed once. The ten largest clones capture about 11% of the sample. The sequencing sample was made of peripheral blood. The receptors were sampled from a woman of 80 years or more with acute or convalescent COVID-19.

The V and J genes are TRBV30 and TRBJ1-6; TRBD1 matches at 7 bases. Germline values: CDR1 GTSNPN, CDR2 SVGIG (reference sequence). The CDR3 runs 17 residues. With V trimmed by 1 base and J by 7 bases, 13 bases remained unmatched. CDR3 sequence (DNA): TGTGCCTGGAGTGCTCGTAGTTACAGGGGATACAATTCACCCCTCCACTTT. This translates into CAWSARSYRGYNSPLHF.

This chain connects TRBV27 to TRBJ1-2; D is ambiguous. The germline V and J ends were trimmed by 6 bases and 4 bases, with 15 bases remaining between them. The V gene's germline CDR1 is MNHEY and CDR2 SMNVEV (reference sequence). The CDR3 contains 14 residues. This chain's CDR3 is CASRRGLLGYGYTF. The CDR3 coding sequence is TGTGCCAGCAGAAGAGGGCTGCTCGGCTATGGCTACACCTTC.

This chain uses TRBV9 with TRBJ1-4; TRBD1 aligns across 8 bases. The V gene's germline CDR1 is SGDLS and CDR2 YYNGEE. V trimming: 0 bases; J trimming: 5 bases; junction bases outside the gene matches: 3. This CDR3 contains 15 residues. CDR3 protein: CASSVGAGGNEKLFF. The DNA for the CDR3 is TGTGCCAGCAGCGTAGGGGCAGGGGGCAATGAAAAACTGTTTTTT. Based on the CDR3 plus reference TRBV9 and TRBJ1-4, the full variable domain is DSGVTQTPKHLITATGQRVTLRCSPRSGDLSVYWYQQSLDQGLQFLIQYYNGEERAKGNILERFSAQQFPDLHSELNLSSLELGDSALYFCASSVGAGGNEKLFFGSGTQLSVL.

The chain has TRBV5-1 and TRBJ2-5; TRBD2 matches at 7 bases. CDR1 is SGHRS, CDR2 YFSETQ, per germline. This CDR3 has 16 amino acids. V trimming: 0 bases; J trimming: 0 bases; junction bases outside the gene matches: 5. The CDR3 spells CASSLAASGDQETQYF. The CDR3 bases are TGCGCCAGCAGCTTGGCGGCTAGCGGTGACCAAGAGACCCAGTACTTC. The whole variable domain, filled in from reference TRBV5-1 and TRBJ2-5, reads KAGVTQTPRYLIKTRGQQVTLSCSPISGHRSVSWYQQTPGQGLQFLFEYFSETQRNKGNFPGRFSGRQFSNSRSEMNVSTLELGDSALYLCASSLAASGDQETQYFGPGTRLLVL.

This clone was seen only once. The chain joins TRBV18 to TRBJ2-7; D possibly corresponds to TRBD1 (5 bases). CDR1 KGHSH and CDR2 LQKENI come from the germline V gene. This CDR3 has 15 amino acids. V lost 3 bases and J 4 bases, leaving 16 bases between the germline ends. The CDR3 protein is CASSPRDSHSYEQYF. CDR3 sequence (DNA): TGTGCCAGCTCACCCCGAGACAGCCACTCGTACGAGCAGTACTTC.

V usage is TRBV15 and J usage is TRBJ1-2, with a possible D match to TRBD1 (6 bases). Per germline, CDR1 LNHNV and CDR2 YYDKDF (reference sequence). This CDR3 has 16 residues. Deletions cut 2 bases from V and 0 bases from J, with 13 bases between. The CDR3 here is CATSRSKDSPNYGYTF. The CDR3 region has the DNA TGTGCCACCAGCAGATCTAAGGACAGCCCTAACTATGGCTACACCTTC.

The J gene is TRBJ2-5, the V gene TRBV7-6; 10 positions agree with TRBD2. Germline V gene lookup returns CDR1 SGHVS and CDR2 FNYEAQ. V lost 0 bases to trimming and J lost 2 bases; unmatched junction nucleotides: 3. The CDR3 extends over 16 amino acids. The CDR3 DNA sequence: TGTGCCAGCAGCTTAGCTATAGCGGGGGGTCAAGAGACCCAGTACTTC. Translated, it gives CASSLAIAGGQETQYF.

V gene TRBV18 combines with J gene TRBJ1-2, with TRBD1 identical over 8 bases. The CDR3 is made up of 14 amino acids. Losses at the gene ends were 5 bases for V and 7 bases for J; bases not matched to a gene: 9. Germline CDR1 is KGHSH and CDR2 is LQKENI. CDR3: CASSSTGEKGGYTF. CDR3 DNA: TGTGCCAGCTCATCGACAGGGGAAAAGGGTGGCTACACCTTC.

This clone was found once. The rearrangement uses TRBV7-2 and TRBJ1-1, with D perhaps matching TRBD1 (5 bases). The length of the CDR3 is 14 residues. Germline values: CDR1 SGHTA, CDR2 FQGNSA. V gave up 6 bases and J gave up 8 bases, with 19 bases separating them. Written as DNA, the CDR3 is TGTGCCAGCAGACCCCCAGGACAACCCTCGGAAGCTTTCTTT. This encodes CASRPPGQPSEAFF.

The V gene is TRBV18, the J gene TRBJ2-3, with a possible D match to TRBD2 (6 bases). The CDR3 sequence is 15 residues long. The V and J ends lost 3 bases and 0 bases respectively, with 10 bases between them. Germline V gene data show CDR1 as KGHSH and CDR2 as LQKENI. CDR3 coding DNA: TGTGCCAGCTCACCCCCTGGGACTAGCACAGATACGCAGTATTTT. This encodes CASSPPGTSTDTQYF.

The V call is TRBV19, the J call TRBJ2-7; D is uncertain. Deletions cut 1 base from V and 3 bases from J, with 10 bases between. This CDR3 is built from 14 residues. CDR1 and CDR2 (germline): LNHDA, SQIVND (reference sequence). The DNA of the CDR3 is TGTGCCAGTAGTATAGGTGGCAGAAACTACGAGCAGTACTTC. It encodes CASSIGGRNYEQYF.

The chain carries TRBV7-2 and TRBJ2-3; 7 nucleotides line up with TRBD2. Germline V gene data show CDR1 as SGHTA and CDR2 as FQGNSA. V dropped 5 bases and J dropped 12; count of bases not matched to a gene: 8. This CDR3 is 12 amino acids long. Here the CDR3 reads CASSPRTRHQYF. CDR3 coding DNA: TGTGCCAGCAGCCCCCGGACTAGGCATCAGTATTTT.

The rearrangement links TRBV5-1 to TRBJ1-4; the D gene is possibly TRBD1 (5 bases). V gave up 4 bases and J gave up 5 bases, with 18 bases separating them. The germline V gene has CDR1 SGHRS and CDR2 YFSETQ. The CDR3 runs to 16 residues. The CDR3 sequence is CASSETTGEGNEKLFF. The CDR3 nucleotides are TGCGCCAGCAGCGAAACCACAGGAGAAGGGAATGAAAAACTGTTTTTT.

The V call is TRBV6-6, the J call TRBJ1-1; 7 bases fit TRBD1. In germline, CDR1 is MNHNY, CDR2 SVGAGI (reference sequence). This CDR3 has 18 amino acids. Losses at the gene ends were 5 bases for V and 1 base for J; bases not matched to a gene: 16. CDR3 protein: CASSHHVRRTGKNTEAFF. CDR3 DNA sequence: TGTGCCAGCAGTCATCACGTAAGAAGGACAGGAAAGAACACTGAAGCTTTCTTT.

This clone occurred once. The chain recombines TRBV10-3 with TRBJ1-2, with D hard to call. Germline V gene sequence: CDR1 ENHRY, CDR2 SYGVKD. The CDR3 covers 13 residues. The V end lost 2 bases, the J end lost 4 bases, and 8 bases lay between the germline ends. The CDR3: CAISETEVYGYTF. Here the CDR3 DNA reads TGTGCCATCAGTGAGACGGAGGTCTATGGCTACACCTTC.

The rearrangement links TRBV5-1 to TRBJ2-1, with D hard to call. The CDR3 is made up of 14 amino acids. Trimming left V 2 bases short and J 5 bases short, with 11 bases between. Germline V CDR1 and CDR2: SGHRS, YFSETQ. DNA for the CDR3: TGCGCCAGCAGCTTCGGGTCCGGAGACAATGAGCAGTTCTTC. Translation: CASSFGSGDNEQFF.

The chain uses TRBV7-3 and TRBJ2-3; TRBD2 agrees at 8 bases. CDR3 size: 15 residues. Losses at the gene ends were 6 bases for V and 1 base for J; bases not matched to a gene: 6. The V gene's germline CDR1 is SGHTA and CDR2 FQGTGA. The chain's CDR3 is CASSSRGGGTDTQYF. As DNA, the CDR3 is TGTGCCAGCAGTTCCCGGGGGGGCGGCACAGATACGCAGTATTTT. The full variable domain, its missing parts supplied by reference TRBV7-3 and TRBJ2-3, is GAGVSQTPSNKVTEKGKYVELRCDPISGHTALYWYRQSLGQGPEFLIYFQGTGAADDSGLPNDRFFAVRPEGSVSTLKIQRTERGDSAVYLCASSSRGGGTDTQYFGPGTRLTVL.